These T cell receptor beta chains were read from a single sample in a study of T-cell reconstitution after alpha-beta-depleted transplantation in children. TCRdb used MiXCR to reprocess the PCR reads, holding one entry per CDR3 protein. This table holds about 400,000 distinct CDR3 sequences, approximately 12% found once. The source material was PBMCs, sampled from the stem cell graft. These receptors originate from a human donor who donated a stem cell graft to a child with Fanconi anemia. Both conserved end residues are part of each CDR3. Fields, in order: CDR3 protein, D gene, clone size, V gene. D genes are given only for firm matches. The size entry is marked missing in some rows and otherwise reads once, few, many or a size class.

CDR3: CASSLGPQSNEQFF
D: -
size: -
V: TRBV5-1

CDR3: CASSYSQRGAGTDTQYF
D: TRBD2
size: many
V: TRBV6-5

CDR3: CASSEGQGPETQYF
D: TRBD1
size: few
V: TRBV2

CDR3: CASSPRTEIYNEQFF
D: -
size: many
V: TRBV12-3/TRBV12-4

CDR3: CASSLPASAQHF
D: -
size: -
V: TRBV12-3/TRBV12-4

CDR3: CASSQDYNQGTEAFF
D: -
size: -
V: TRBV4-2

CDR3: CASSPTNTQYF
D: -
size: many
V: TRBV12-3/TRBV12-4

CDR3: CASSYRAGYEQFF
D: -
size: -
V: TRBV7-2

CDR3: CASSPTIADTGELFF
D: -
size: -
V: TRBV18

CDR3: CASSHPPVSEAFF
D: -
size: -
V: TRBV3-1

CDR3: CASSLGQVYEQYF
D: -
size: -
V: TRBV7-9

CDR3: CSARDMLAGVYEQYF
D: TRBD2
size: -
V: TRBV20-1

CDR3: CASSPIASGETQYF
D: -
size: few
V: TRBV5-1

CDR3: CASSLAPGRTEAFF
D: -
size: -
V: TRBV12-3/TRBV12-4

CDR3: CASSQDPGFDTEAFF
D: -
size: many
V: TRBV3-1

CDR3: CASSRGQGDGYTF
D: TRBD1
size: many
V: TRBV5-8

CDR3: CASEIGDGETQYF
D: -
size: few
V: TRBV28

CDR3: CASSVGVVRSSGNTIYF
D: -
size: -
V: TRBV9

CDR3: CASSQYSDTQYF
D: -
size: many
V: TRBV18

CDR3: CASSGDGTGEGYTF
D: TRBD1
size: few
V: TRBV5-1

CDR3: CSVEGAGFDHYNEQFF
D: -
size: many
V: TRBV29-1

CDR3: CASSLYYIGTGQAFF
D: TRBD1
size: once
V: TRBV7-3

CDR3: CASSGGGFQETQYF
D: -
size: few
V: TRBV9

CDR3: CASSYAGYNEQFF
D: -
size: few
V: TRBV6-2/TRBV6-3

CDR3: CASIEGTYNSPLHF
D: -
size: -
V: TRBV7-9

CDR3: CASSQVSQGTEAFF
D: -
size: many
V: TRBV4-3

CDR3: CASRPGREYNEQFF
D: -
size: -
V: TRBV6-2/TRBV6-3

CDR3: CASTPGQLNQPQHF
D: -
size: -
V: TRBV6-1

CDR3: CASSSRGLAEGKYF
D: TRBD2
size: -
V: TRBV13

CDR3: CASSLVGFEAFF
D: -
size: few
V: TRBV7-9

CDR3: CASSLVLQAGFADTQYF
D: -
size: few
V: TRBV5-1

CDR3: CASSLDAGGGGSPLHF
D: TRBD1
size: -
V: TRBV7-8

CDR3: CSASAGGRAGYTF
D: -
size: many
V: TRBV20-1

CDR3: CASSLLGTGGNQPQHF
D: TRBD1
size: few
V: TRBV12-3/TRBV12-4

CDR3: CASSEYVRSEQFF
D: -
size: few
V: TRBV6-1

CDR3: CASSYRSTNTEAFF
D: -
size: many
V: TRBV6-5

CDR3: CASSLDTGNYGYTF
D: -
size: many
V: TRBV5-1

CDR3: CASSFRPHDEGEQYF
D: -
size: few
V: TRBV5-5

CDR3: CASSSKGVLGNEQFF
D: -
size: -
V: TRBV5-4

CDR3: CASSFRRGSPLHF
D: -
size: few
V: TRBV11-2

CDR3: CASSLSSQWDNEQFF
D: -
size: -
V: TRBV18

CDR3: CASSEVPTIPYNEQFF
D: -
size: many
V: TRBV6-1

CDR3: CASSTRSRGDAEAFF
D: -
size: few
V: TRBV6-5

CDR3: CASSLESVVRTDTQYF
D: -
size: -
V: TRBV7-9

CDR3: CSAWGQEVLNTEAFF
D: TRBD1
size: few
V: TRBV20-1

CDR3: CASSLEGGRNTEAFF
D: -
size: many
V: TRBV5-1

CDR3: CASSQGLAGAQETQYF
D: TRBD2
size: few
V: TRBV4-3

CDR3: CSAFDSNTDTQYF
D: -
size: many
V: TRBV20-1

CDR3: CASRTGRGSHNEQFF
D: -
size: -
V: TRBV4-2

CDR3: CAWSDPELRSYEQYF
D: -
size: -
V: TRBV30

CDR3: CSARGRGGDTQYF
D: TRBD2
size: -
V: TRBV20-1

CDR3: CSASGGNYGYTF
D: -
size: many
V: TRBV20-1

CDR3: CASSSGLAGADTQYF
D: TRBD2
size: few
V: TRBV7-2